This T cell receptor beta chain was found in a study of response to subunit inactivated influenza vaccine. V lost 5 bases to trimming and J lost 6 bases; unmatched junction nucleotides: 8. The CDR3 extends over 14 amino acids. From germline, CDR1 is SGHTA and CDR2 FQGNSA. This clonotype has at least ten counts. Via MiXCR, TCRdb re-called the RT-PCR reads, giving one row per CDR3 protein. The data show under 200,000 distinct CDR3 sequences, 9.5% to 15% seen once. A further study also used this sample, focusing on T cells expressing NK-cell markers. As that report states: It was by 5'RACE template switching with UMIs that TCR beta cDNA was made.

The sequence derives from a man in his fifties who received an inactivated influenza vaccine. Specimen: CD8+ T cells sorted from PBMCs, collected approximately 12 days after vaccination. The chain is built from TRBV7-2 and TRBJ2-7, with TRBD1 matching 9 bases. CDR3 residues: CASSSRDREGEQYF. Here the CDR3 DNA reads TGTGCCAGCAGCAGCCGGGACAGGGAGGGCGAGCAGTACTTC.